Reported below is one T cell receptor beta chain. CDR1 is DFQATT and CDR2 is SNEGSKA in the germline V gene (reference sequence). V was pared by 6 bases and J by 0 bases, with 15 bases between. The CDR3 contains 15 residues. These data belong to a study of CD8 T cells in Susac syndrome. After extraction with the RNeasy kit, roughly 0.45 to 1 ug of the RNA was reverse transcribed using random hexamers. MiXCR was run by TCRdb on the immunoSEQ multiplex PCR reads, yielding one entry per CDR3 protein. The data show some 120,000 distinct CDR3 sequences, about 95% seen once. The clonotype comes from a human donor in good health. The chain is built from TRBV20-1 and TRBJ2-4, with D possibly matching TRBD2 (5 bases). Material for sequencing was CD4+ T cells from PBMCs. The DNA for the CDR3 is TGCAGTGCCCTGGCGGGCGAATTAGCCAAAAACATTCAGTACTTC. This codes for CSALAGELAKNIQYF.